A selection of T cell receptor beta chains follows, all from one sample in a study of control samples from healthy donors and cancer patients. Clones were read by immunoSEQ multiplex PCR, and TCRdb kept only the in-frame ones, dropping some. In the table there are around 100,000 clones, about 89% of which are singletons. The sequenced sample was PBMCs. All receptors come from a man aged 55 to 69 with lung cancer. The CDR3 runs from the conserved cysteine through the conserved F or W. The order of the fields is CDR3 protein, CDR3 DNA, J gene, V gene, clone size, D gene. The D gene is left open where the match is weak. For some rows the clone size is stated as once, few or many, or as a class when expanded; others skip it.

CASSVPGANSGANVLTF | TGCGCCAGCAGTGTTCCAGGGGCCAACTCTGGGGCCAACGTCCTGACTTTC | TRBJ2-6 | TRBV10-2 | - | -
CASSEGHGQRDGNTIYF | TGTGCCAGCAGCGAAGGACATGGGCAAAGAGACGGAAACACCATATATTTT | TRBJ1-3 | TRBV5-5 | - | -
CASSLGQGGGDEQYF | TGCGCCAGCAGCTTGGGACAGGGGGGGGGAGACGAGCAGTACTTC | TRBJ2-7 | TRBV5-1 | - | TRBD1
CASSSRNTEAFF | TGTGCCAGCAGCAGTCGGAACACTGAAGCTTTCTTT | TRBJ1-1 | TRBV6-5 | - | -
CASSRQAGDPEQYF | TGTGCCAGCAGCCGGCAGGCCGGGGACCCCGAGCAGTACTTC | TRBJ2-7 | TRBV7-2 | - | -
CASRIGTQAFF | TGTGCCAGCAGGATAGGGACACAAGCTTTCTTT | TRBJ1-1 | TRBV6-5 | - | -
CASSLTAVYNEQFF | TGCGCCAGCAGCTTAACCGCAGTATACAATGAGCAGTTCTTC | TRBJ2-1 | TRBV5-1 | few | -
CASSLDQVAEAFF | TGTGCCAGCAGTTTAGATCAAGTAGCTGAAGCTTTCTTT | TRBJ1-1 | TRBV12-3/TRBV12-4 | - | -
CASKTGRNTEAFF | TGTGCCAGCAAAACAGGGAGAAACACTGAAGCTTTCTTT | TRBJ1-1 | TRBV27 | - | -
CASSWWYGSNEKLFF | TGTGCCAGCAGCTGGTGGTATGGATCTAATGAAAAACTGTTTTTT | TRBJ1-4 | TRBV5-8 | - | -
CASRGPDRGRLPQGFF | TGTGCCAGCAGGGGGCCAGACAGGGGGCGCTTACCTCAAGGCTTCTTC | TRBJ2-1 | TRBV27 | - | TRBD1
CASSSSGVEGSEAFF | TGTGCCAGCAGCTCCTCAGGGGTGGAAGGGTCTGAAGCTTTCTTT | TRBJ1-1 | TRBV7-3 | - | -
CASSLGVITNEKLFF | TGCGCCAGCAGCTTGGGTGTCATCACTAATGAAAAACTGTTTTTT | TRBJ1-4 | TRBV5-1 | once | -
CASRELPGREMNTEAFF | TGCGCCAGCAGGGAACTTCCGGGACGGGAAATGAACACTGAAGCTTTCTTT | TRBJ1-1 | TRBV4-1 | once | -
CATSVGTGDTGELFF | TGTGCCACCAGTGTTGGGACAGGGGATACCGGGGAGCTGTTTTTT | TRBJ2-2 | TRBV24-1 | - | TRBD1
CASSLEAGADTQYF | TGCGCCAGCAGCTTGGAGGCAGGGGCAGATACGCAGTATTTT | TRBJ2-3 | TRBV5-1 | - | -
CATGQGLTDTQYF | TGTGCCACAGGACAGGGACTGACAGATACGCAGTATTTT | TRBJ2-3 | TRBV7-9 | once | TRBD1
CAIALRINSPLHF | TGTGCCATCGCCCTAAGGATTAATTCACCCCTCCACTTT | TRBJ1-6 | TRBV6-5 | - | -
CASSYRGQVDAGELFF | TGTGCCAGCAGTTATAGGGGACAGGTGGACGCCGGGGAGCTGTTTTTT | TRBJ2-2 | TRBV6-5 | - | TRBD1
CASSLGGQGANGYTF | TGTGCCAGCAGCCTAGGGGGACAGGGGGCGAATGGCTACACCTTC | TRBJ1-2 | TRBV3-1/TRBV3-2 | - | TRBD1
CASSVDRGQEYTGELFF | TGTGCCAGCAGCGTGGACAGGGGGCAGGAGTACACCGGGGAGCTGTTTTTT | TRBJ2-2 | TRBV7-6 | - | TRBD1
CASSSRGRTNEKLFF | TGTGCCAGCAGTTCCAGGGGGCGTACTAATGAAAAACTGTTTTTT | TRBJ1-4 | TRBV6-5 | - | TRBD1
CASIPGPTVNEQFF | TGTGCCAGCATCCCGGGACCCACCGTCAATGAGCAGTTCTTC | TRBJ2-1 | TRBV7-3 | - | -
CASSQDGYFYEQYF | TGTGCCAGCAGCCAAGATGGCTATTTCTACGAGCAGTACTTC | TRBJ2-7 | TRBV3-1/TRBV3-2 | - | -
CSVESRVNTGELFF | TGCAGCGTTGAATCCAGGGTAAACACCGGGGAGCTGTTTTTT | TRBJ2-2 | TRBV29-1 | - | -
CASSSGGHLYSQETQYF | TGCGCCAGCAGCTCGGGTGGACATCTCTACTCGCAAGAGACCCAGTACTTC | TRBJ2-5 | TRBV5-1 | - | -
CASRQDEKLFF | TGTGCCAGCAGACAGGATGAAAAACTGTTTTTT | TRBJ1-4 | TRBV6-5 | - | -
CASSLEGAYGYTF | TGCGCCAGCAGCTTGGAGGGGGCGTATGGCTACACCTTC | TRBJ1-2 | TRBV5-1 | - | TRBD1
CASSPGTNSNQPQHF | TGTGCCAGCAGCCCCGGAACTAATAGCAATCAGCCCCAGCATTTT | TRBJ1-5 | TRBV7-9 | - | -
CASSSRTRSKAFF | TGTGCCAGCAGCTCTAGGACACGTTCTAAAGCTTTCTTT | TRBJ1-1 | TRBV11-2 | - | -
CASSLARSYGYTF | TGTGCCAGCAGCTTAGCCCGGAGCTATGGCTACACCTTC | TRBJ1-2 | TRBV7-8 | - | -
CASSPGTGRLMNTEAFF | TGTGCCAGCTCACCAGGGACAGGAAGACTTATGAACACTGAAGCTTTCTTT | TRBJ1-1 | TRBV18 | - | TRBD1
CAWRGSVVSTEAFF | TGTGCCTGGAGAGGGTCCGTAGTGTCCACTGAAGCTTTCTTT | TRBJ1-1 | TRBV30 | - | -
CASSAGSDQPQHF | TGCGCCAGCAGTGCAGGGTCGGACCAGCCCCAGCATTTT | TRBJ1-5 | TRBV5-1 | - | -
CATSSSGGVTGELFF | TGTGCCACCAGCTCTAGCGGGGGGGTTACCGGGGAGCTGTTTTTT | TRBJ2-2 | TRBV24-1 | - | TRBD2
CASSLGVGGRGSSGNTIYF | TGTGCCAGCAGCTTAGGGGTCGGGGGCCGTGGTAGCTCTGGAAACACCATATATTTT | TRBJ1-3 | TRBV7-6 | - | -
CASSSTGVPYNEQFF | TGTGCCAGCAGCTCCACAGGGGTCCCCTACAATGAGCAGTTCTTC | TRBJ2-1 | TRBV5-8 | few | TRBD1